Following are 24 T cell receptor beta chains from one sample sequenced in a study of blood T cell repertoires in COVID-19. Assay used: immunoSEQ multiplex PCR; TCRdb lists only in-frame clones, some missing. The table lists about 180,000 clones, 70% to 90% of them singletons, with roughly 3.5% in the top ten. Sequencing used peripheral blood. The receptor set was obtained from a man aged 55 to 70 with acute or convalescent COVID-19.

This sequence joins TRBV24-1 and TRBJ2-1, with 13 bases aligning to TRBD2. CDR3 length: 16 residues. Germline V gene lookup returns CDR1 KGHDR and CDR2 SFDVKD. V was pared by 2 bases and J by 10 bases, with 7 bases of the junction left unmatched. The CDR3 sequence: CATSDYGLAGVREQFF. The CDR3 nucleotides read TGTGCCACCAGTGATTATGGACTAGCGGGAGTTAGGGAGCAGTTCTTC.

This clone was detected a few times. The chain recombines TRBV30 with TRBJ2-2; the D is unclear. From germline, CDR1 is GTSNPN and CDR2 SVGIG (reference sequence). Trimming left V 0 bases short and J 6 bases short, with 8 bases between. The CDR3 totals 13 residues. The CDR3 here is CAWSVIAPGELFF. CDR3 coding DNA: TGTGCCTGGAGTGTTATCGCGCCCGGGGAGCTGTTTTTT.

This chain joins TRBV5-4 and TRBJ1-1; TRBD1 matches at 8 bases. J lost 4 bases, V lost 4 bases, and 3 bases had no gene match. Germline lookup yields CDR1 SGHNT and CDR2 YYREEE (reference sequence). The CDR3 runs 13 residues. The CDR3 DNA reads TGTGCCAGCAGCGTTGGACAGGGCACTGAAGCTTTCTTT. This gives the protein CASSVGQGTEAFF.

This chain uses TRBV6-5 with TRBJ2-1; weak D call: TRBD1 (6 bases). This CDR3 spans 14 amino acids. The germline V gene has CDR1 MNHEY and CDR2 SVGAGI. Trimming removed 6 bases from V and 9 bases from J, with 18 bases in between. CDR3 DNA: TGTGCCAGCAGGACGAGGTCTGGGGGCCGTGAGCAGTTCTTC. It encodes CASRTRSGGREQFF.

CDR3 protein: CSARSGVGYTF. Here the CDR3 DNA reads TGCAGTGCTAGATCAGGGGTTGGCTACACCTTC. This sequence joins TRBV20-1 and TRBJ1-2; weak D call: TRBD1 (6 bases). The CDR3 spans 11 residues. Germline loops: CDR1 DFQATT, CDR2 SNEGSKA (reference sequence). V was cut by 2 bases and J by 7 bases, with 8 bases left in between.

The genes are TRBV19 and TRBJ2-2, with D possibly matching TRBD1 (5 bases). CDR1 is LNHDA, CDR2 SQIVND, per germline (reference sequence). The V end lost 7 bases, the J end lost 6 bases, and 15 bases lay between the germline ends. This CDR3 is 14 amino acids long. CDR3 region: CASTTVLGPGELFF. CDR3 DNA sequence: TGTGCCAGTACGACAGTATTGGGTCCCGGGGAGCTGTTTTTT.

This rearrangement joins TRBV7-3 to TRBJ1-1, with a possible D match to TRBD1 (6 bases). V dropped 5 bases and J dropped 7 bases, with 17 bases sitting between them. The CDR3 is made up of 14 amino acids. The germline gives CDR1 SGHTA, CDR2 FQGTGA. CDR3 DNA sequence: TGTGCCAGCAGCGTTACAGGGCCCCTCCGTGAAGCTTTCTTT. The encoded protein is CASSVTGPLREAFF.

This clone occurred once. V gene TRBV5-1 combines with J gene TRBJ1-1, with 8 bases fitting TRBD1. The germline V gene encodes CDR1 SGHRS and CDR2 YFSETQ. The CDR3 spans 12 residues. V was pared by 4 bases and J by 11 bases, with 7 bases of the junction left unmatched. CDR3 in amino acids: CASSVDRGWAFF. The CDR3 coding sequence is TGCGCCAGCAGCGTCGACAGGGGTTGGGCTTTCTTT.

The V gene is TRBV5-8, the J gene TRBJ1-2; weak D call: TRBD1 (5 bases). The CDR3 runs 15 residues. Germline V gene lookup returns CDR1 SGHTS and CDR2 YDEGEE. The germline V and J ends were trimmed by 9 bases and 2 bases, with 20 bases remaining between them. CDR3 coding DNA: TGTGCCACCAAAAAACTCGACAGCATCAACTATGGCTACACCTTC. Protein sequence: CATKKLDSINYGYTF.

The chain carries TRBV11-3 and TRBJ2-1, with a tentative D call TRBD2 (5 bases). Germline V gene sequence: CDR1 SGHNT, CDR2 YENEEA. Trimming removed 2 bases from V and 7 bases from J, with 9 bases in between. The CDR3 spans 13 residues. CDR3 region: CASSLLGVNEQFF. As DNA, the CDR3 is TGTGCCAGCAGCTTACTGGGAGTTAATGAGCAGTTCTTC.

The V gene is TRBV28, the J gene TRBJ1-1; D is unclear. The CDR3 has 14 residues. Germline V gene data show CDR1 as MDHEN and CDR2 as SYDVKM. The V end lost 6 bases, the J end lost 4 bases, and 15 bases lay between the germline ends. CDR3 DNA sequence: TGTGCCAGCAGGACCGGAGAGTTCGCCACTGAAGCTTTCTTT. Residues: CASRTGEFATEAFF.

The J gene is TRBJ2-5, the V gene TRBV6-1; D remains unclear. The V end lost 8 bases, the J end lost 4 bases, and 8 bases lay between the germline ends. Germline V gives CDR1 MNHNS, CDR2 SASEGT. The length of the CDR3 is 11 residues. The CDR3 reads CASAHSETQYF. The CDR3, as DNA: TGTGCCAGCGCGCACTCAGAGACCCAGTACTTC.

The genes are TRBV11-1 and TRBJ2-7, with D possibly matching TRBD2 (6 bases). Trimming took off 5 bases at V and 6 bases at J, with 11 bases between the two ends. This CDR3 spans 12 amino acids. Germline V gene lookup returns CDR1 SGHAT and CDR2 FQDESV (reference sequence). This CDR3 is CASSMGLAEQYF. CDR3 sequence (DNA): TGTGCCAGCAGCATGGGACTCGCCGAGCAGTACTTC.

This clone was recorded a few times. This chain joins TRBV28 and TRBJ1-5, with D possibly TRBD1 on 6 matching bases. This CDR3 is built from 14 residues. The germline V and J ends were trimmed by 9 bases and 0 bases, with 12 bases remaining between them. The germline V gene encodes CDR1 MDHEN and CDR2 SYDVKM. CDR3 bases: TGTGCCAGTTCCAGGACAGTTAGCAATCAGCCCCAGCATTTT. This translates into CASSRTVSNQPQHF.

The V and J genes are TRBV9 and TRBJ2-3, with 8 bases aligning to TRBD1. CDR1 SGDLS and CDR2 YYNGEE come from the germline V gene. The ends lost 3 bases at V and 6 bases at J; junction bases unmatched: 6. This CDR3 is 14 amino acids long. The CDR3 DNA sequence: TGTGCCAGCAGCGCCTGGACAGGGCGCGATACGCAGTATTTT. Encoded protein: CASSAWTGRDTQYF.

This sequence joins TRBV6-5 and TRBJ2-7, with 7 bases fitting TRBD2. This CDR3 comprises 15 residues. After removal of 7 bases from V and 6 bases from J, the junction contained 15 bases not matched to a gene. Germline V gene sequence: CDR1 MNHEY, CDR2 SVGAGI. CDR3 coding DNA: TGTGCCAGCACCCAGCAGGAGACTAGCATTGGCGAGCAGTACTTC. Its protein product is CASTQQETSIGEQYF.

The chain combines TRBV27 with TRBJ2-1; the match to TRBD2 covers 8 bases. V lost 8 bases, J lost 9 bases, and 12 bases stayed unmatched. The length of the CDR3 is 14 residues. The germline V gene encodes CDR1 MNHEY and CDR2 SMNVEV (reference sequence). CDR3 residues: CASSWTSLFGEQFF. CDR3 bases: TGTGCCAGCTCCTGGACTAGCCTTTTCGGTGAGCAGTTCTTC.

This clone was counted ten times or more. V is TRBV7-9 and J is TRBJ2-2, with 9 bases aligning to TRBD2. The CDR3 is made up of 15 amino acids. Germline V lookup: CDR1 SEHNR, CDR2 FQNEAQ (reference sequence). The V gene end was trimmed by 5 bases and the J gene end by 3 bases; junction bases not matched to a gene: 4. This CDR3 is CASSGGRADTGELFF. The CDR3 nucleotides are TGTGCCAGCAGCGGCGGGAGGGCCGACACCGGGGAGCTGTTTTTT.

The V call is TRBV28, the J call TRBJ1-2; D unclear. Trimming removed 2 bases at V and 8 bases at J, with 12 bases between. This CDR3 comprises 13 residues. Germline CDR1 and CDR2: MDHEN and SYDVKM. The CDR3 loop is CASSLDGPGGYTF. The CDR3 DNA reads as TGTGCCAGCAGTTTAGACGGTCCGGGAGGCTACACCTTC.

The chain employs TRBV6-5 and TRBJ1-2; TRBD1 aligns across 11 bases. Trimming cost V 6 bases and J 4 bases; bases outside gene matches: 4. The CDR3 runs 14 residues. Looked up from germline, CDR1 is MNHEY and CDR2 is SVGAGI. CDR3 sequence (DNA): TGTGCCAGCAGGGGGACAGGGGGTGGCTATGGCTACACCTTC. This translates into CASRGTGGGYGYTF.

This clone was detected only once. The rearrangement links TRBV27 to TRBJ2-1; D is unresolved. Germline CDR1 is MNHEY and CDR2 is SMNVEV (reference sequence). The CDR3 has 14 residues. The V gene lost 2 bases and the J gene lost 3 bases, with 8 bases spanning the gap. The CDR3 region is CASSLNYYYNEQFF. The CDR3 bases are TGTGCCAGCAGTTTAAACTATTACTACAATGAGCAGTTCTTC.

V usage is TRBV2 and J usage is TRBJ1-4; a possible D gene is TRBD1 (6 bases). Per the germline V gene, CDR1 is SNHLY and CDR2 is FYNNEI. V was cut by 7 bases and J by 5 bases, with 11 bases left in between. The CDR3 consists of 13 residues. CDR3 loop: CASIGQGNEKLFF. CDR3 in DNA: TGTGCCAGCATAGGCCAGGGGAATGAAAAACTGTTTTTT.

CDR3: CASSPRLGEKLFF. DNA for the CDR3: TGTGCCAGCAGTCCTAGACTGGGTGAAAAACTGTTTTTT. The rearrangement uses TRBV27 and TRBJ1-4; D is uncertain. V dropped 5 bases and J dropped 7 bases, with 11 bases sitting between them. The CDR3 length is 13 residues. CDR1 and CDR2 from the germline V gene are MNHEY and SMNVEV (reference sequence).

The chain is built from TRBV30 and TRBJ2-1; D remains ambiguous. The V gene lost 3 bases and the J gene lost 0 bases, with 6 bases spanning the gap. CDR3 size: 13 residues. Germline V gives CDR1 GTSNPN, CDR2 SVGIG (reference sequence). The CDR3 reads CAWSRSSYNEQFF. DNA of the CDR3: TGTGCCTGGAGCCGGAGCTCCTACAATGAGCAGTTCTTC.